The 16 T cell receptor beta chains below were found in one sample sequenced in a study of molecular identifiers for immune sequencing clone quantification. TCRdb fed the PCR reads into MiXCR, producing one record per CDR3 protein. The sample consists of about 500,000 distinct CDR3 sequences, over 20% of them appearing once. The sample consisted of naive CD8+ T cells from blood, with Jurkat cell RNA spiked in. Noted subset: FACS-sorted CD8+CD4-CCR7+CD45RA+ naive T cells. The receptors here all came from a human donor in good health. Some libraries in this study had Jurkat cell RNA spiked in.

The chain joins TRBV10-3 to TRBJ2-3, with unresolved D. Trimming cost V 2 bases and J 6 bases, with 12 bases left between them. This CDR3 spans 14 amino acids. The germline V gene encodes CDR1 ENHRY and CDR2 SYGVKD. This chain's CDR3 is CAISEREPPDTQYF. The CDR3 bases are TGTGCCATCAGTGAGCGAGAGCCCCCCGATACGCAGTATTTT.

This clonotype was found once. The V call is TRBV4-1, the J call TRBJ2-3; TRBD2 might be the D (5 bases). Germline V lookup: CDR1 MGHRA, CDR2 YSYEKL. CDR3 length: 17 amino acids. V lost 4 bases and J 2 bases, leaving 19 bases between the germline ends. CDR3 bases: TGCGCCAGCAGCCTAATCATAGTCGAGGGAGTCACAGATACGCAGTATTTT. Its protein product is CASSLIIVEGVTDTQYF.

This clonotype was found many times. CDR3 DNA: TGTGCCAGCAGCCAAGGCGGAGGGTCCGAGACCCAGTACTTC. It yields the protein CASSQGGGSETQYF. This chain links TRBV3-1 with TRBJ2-5; D may be TRBD2 (6 bases). Germline V CDR1 and CDR2: LGHDT, YNNKEL (reference sequence). V was pared by 1 base and J by 5 bases, with 11 bases between. This CDR3 has 14 amino acids.

This clonotype was observed many times. This chain joins TRBV6-5 and TRBJ2-7; either TRBD1 or TRBD2 may fit D (5 bases each). Trimming removed 6 bases from V and 2 bases from J, with 14 bases in between. This CDR3 has 14 residues. Germline assignment: CDR1 MNHEY and CDR2 SVGAGI. The CDR3 region is CASSPRGVTYEQYF. The CDR3 coding sequence is TGTGCCAGCAGCCCACGAGGGGTTACCTACGAGCAGTACTTC.

This clonotype was seen ten or more times. The chain couples TRBV7-9 to TRBJ2-2; a possible D gene is TRBD2 (5 bases). Trimming pared 6 bases from V and 5 bases from J, leaving 13 bases between. The CDR3 runs to 14 residues. CDR1 is SEHNR and CDR2 is FQNEAQ in the germline V gene (reference sequence). In DNA, the CDR3 is TGTGCCAGCAGGGCCCTAGCCGGGACCGGGGAGCTGTTTTTT. It yields the protein CASRALAGTGELFF.

Note on this clonotype: At one end, the junction sequence differs from germline, possibly due to a read error. This rearrangement joins TRBV13 to TRBJ2-7; D not certain. CDR3 size: 16 residues. Per the germline V gene, CDR1 is PRHDT and CDR2 is FYEKMQ (reference sequence). The CDR3 DNA reads as TGTGCCAGCAGCCTCAGGACGGATAGGAGCTCCTACGAGCAGTGCTTC. The encoded protein is CASSLRTDRSSYEQCF.

This clonotype was detected ten times or more. V and J are TRBV10-3 and TRBJ1-1; possible D gene TRBD1, 6 bases. Looked up from germline, CDR1 is ENHRY and CDR2 is SYGVKD. Trimming cost V 8 bases and J 6 bases, with 16 bases left between them. CDR3 length: 13 residues. The CDR3 DNA follows: TGTGCCATCTCCCCCCAACAGGGACCTGAAGCTTTCTTT. This codes for CAISPQQGPEAFF.

Concerning this clonotype: Since a much larger clone is just one base distant, this may be a read error. This rearrangement joins TRBV29-1 to TRBJ2-7; TRBD1 matches 9 bases. In germline, CDR1 is SQVTM, CDR2 ANQGSEA. The CDR3 extends over 14 amino acids. The CDR3 loop reads CGVEEGQGPYEQYF. The CDR3 bases are TGCGGCGTTGAAGAGGGACAGGGTCCCTACGAGCAGTACTTC.

In this sample, this clonotype turned up many times. The J gene is TRBJ2-3, the V gene TRBV4-1; TRBD2 might be the D (5 bases). Germline V lookup: CDR1 MGHRA, CDR2 YSYEKL. The CDR3 length is 14 residues. V was pared by 1 base and J by 6 bases, with 11 bases between. The CDR3 bases are TGCGCCAGCAGCCAAGGGGCCGGGGAGGATACGCAGTATTTT. Residues: CASSQGAGEDTQYF.

This clonotype showed up many times. This chain uses TRBV5-5 with TRBJ2-7; possible D gene TRBD1, 5 bases. Per the germline V gene, CDR1 is SGHKS and CDR2 is YYEKEE (reference sequence). The CDR3 sequence is 14 residues long. V lost 0 bases, J lost 1 base, and 8 bases lay in between. The DNA of the CDR3 is TGTGCCAGCAGCTTGGTTAAGGGGTCCTACGAGCAGTACTTC. This gives the protein CASSLVKGSYEQYF.

This clonotype was recorded at least ten times. This sequence joins TRBV27 and TRBJ2-5; 10 bases fit TRBD1. Trimming cost V 5 bases and J 5 bases; bases outside gene matches: 2. This CDR3 contains 13 residues. Germline CDR1 reads MNHEY; CDR2 reads SMNVEV (reference sequence). The CDR3: CASSPDRGETQYF. DNA for the CDR3: TGTGCCAGCAGTCCGGACAGGGGGGAGACCCAGTACTTC.

Comment on this clonotype: One end of the junction does not line up with germline, which may come from a read error. This sequence joins TRBV12-3 or TRBV12-4 and TRBJ1-1, with D perhaps matching TRBD1 (5 bases). This CDR3 is built from 16 residues. CDR3 loop: CASSPSRGSGDTEASF. The DNA for the CDR3 is TGTGCCAGCTCCCCATCGCGGGGGTCGGGAGACACTGAAGCTTCCTTT.

The chain uses TRBV7-9 and TRBJ2-7, with 7 bases fitting TRBD1. J lost 2 bases, V lost 4 bases, and 8 bases had no gene match. The germline gives CDR1 SEHNR, CDR2 FQNEAQ (reference sequence). The CDR3 has 15 residues. The CDR3 is CASSSVRQGTYEQYF. The CDR3 DNA sequence: TGTGCCAGCAGCTCCGTTAGACAGGGTACCTACGAGCAGTACTTC. The entire variable domain, with the rest obtained from reference TRBV7-9 and TRBJ2-7, is as follows: DTGVSQNPRHKITKRGQNVTFRCDPISEHNRLYWYRQTLGQGPEFLTYFQNEAQLEKSRLLSDRFSAERPKGSFSTLEIQRTEQGDSAMYLCASSSVRQGTYEQYFGPGTRLTVT.

In its sample, this clonotype was seen many times. The chain is built from TRBV2 and TRBJ2-7; 9 bases line up with TRBD1. CDR3 length: 14 residues. V was clipped by 10 bases and J by 6 bases; unmatched bases: 13. CDR1 is SNHLY and CDR2 is FYNNEI in the germline V gene. CDR3 sequence reads: CANEPGQGIGEQYF. The DNA for the CDR3 is TGTGCCAATGAACCGGGACAGGGTATAGGCGAGCAGTACTTC.

The gene calls are TRBV7-9 and TRBJ1-4; possibly TRBD1 for D (6 bases). Trimming removed 4 bases from V and 1 base from J, with 10 bases in between. Germline assignment: CDR1 SEHNR and CDR2 FQNEAQ (reference sequence). The CDR3 spans 15 residues. CDR3 amino acids: CASSSKGGTNEKLFF. The CDR3, as DNA: TGTGCCAGCAGCTCCAAGGGGGGAACTAATGAAAAACTGTTTTTT.

This clonotype was counted between two and nine times. The chain uses TRBV18 and TRBJ2-2, with D unclear. V lost 0 bases, J lost 0 bases, and 11 bases lay in between. Germline-derived CDR1 and CDR2 are KGHSH and LQKENI. The CDR3 extends over 17 amino acids. CDR3 loop: CASSPPPPFANTGELFF. As DNA, the CDR3 is TGTGCCAGCTCACCACCTCCCCCGTTCGCGAACACCGGGGAGCTGTTTTTT.